The rows below give T cell receptor beta chains drawn from one sample of a study of blood T cell repertoires in COVID-19. TCRdb's copy holds only in-frame clones and misses some; the assay was immunoSEQ multiplex PCR. The repertoire has roughly 250,000 clones, 79% of them found once; the top ten carry 4%. The sample comprised peripheral blood. The receptors originated from a woman in her forties with active or convalescent COVID-19. Each CDR3 is given with its conserved first and last residue. A D gene is named only where the DNA matches it firmly. Size is stated for part of the rows, as once, few or many counts, or as a class when the clone is expanded.

V: TRBV6-5
length: 14
J: TRBJ1-2
size: .
D: TRBD1
CDR3: CASSYSTGGGGYTF
DNA: TGTGCCAGCAGTTACTCCACAGGGGGAGGGGGCTACACCTTC

V: TRBV7-8
length: 11
J: TRBJ1-1
size: .
D: .
CDR3: CASSLGQAAFF
DNA: TGTGCCAGCAGCTTAGGCCAAGCAGCTTTCTTT

V: TRBV7-9
length: 16
J: TRBJ2-1
size: .
D: .
CDR3: CASRLPRGTSYNEQFF
DNA: TGTGCCAGCAGACTCCCCAGGGGAACATCCTACAATGAGCAGTTCTTC

V: TRBV7-7
length: 13
J: TRBJ1-4
size: .
D: .
CDR3: CASSLALNEKLFF
DNA: TGTGCTAGCAGCTTAGCGCTAAATGAAAAACTGTTTTTT

V: TRBV15
length: 16
J: TRBJ2-1
size: few
D: .
CDR3: CATSRDQLDSYNEQFF
DNA: TGTGCCACCAGCAGAGATCAGCTAGACTCCTACAATGAGCAGTTCTTC

V: TRBV28
length: 14
J: TRBJ1-5
size: .
D: .
CDR3: CASNPRGGNQPQHF
DNA: TGTGCCAGCAACCCTCGGGGGGGAAATCAGCCCCAGCATTTT

V: TRBV15
length: 13
J: TRBJ2-7
size: .
D: .
CDR3: CATSRTPTYEQYF
DNA: TGTGCCACCAGCAGGACACCCACCTACGAGCAGTACTTC

V: TRBV5-1
length: 15
J: TRBJ2-5
size: .
D: TRBD2
CDR3: CASSSTSIRKETQYF
DNA: TGCGCCAGCAGCTCGACTAGCATCAGGAAAGAGACCCAGTACTTC

V: TRBV6-5
length: 14
J: TRBJ1-4
size: few
D: TRBD1
CDR3: CASGLTGDSEKLFF
DNA: TGTGCCAGCGGATTGACAGGGGATAGTGAAAAACTGTTTTTT

V: TRBV5-1
length: 15
J: TRBJ2-2
size: few
D: TRBD1
CDR3: CASSSGTAASGELFF
DNA: TGCGCCAGCAGCTCCGGGACAGCGGCGTCCGGGGAGCTGTTTTTT

V: TRBV27
length: 14
J: TRBJ1-2
size: .
D: TRBD1
CDR3: CASSLDRANYGYTF
DNA: TGTGCCAGCAGTTTGGACAGGGCTAACTATGGCTACACCTTC

V: TRBV5-6
length: 13
J: TRBJ1-5
size: few
D: .
CDR3: CASSLRGRGPQHF
DNA: TGTGCCAGCAGCTTGCGGGGGAGGGGGCCCCAGCATTTT

V: TRBV7-2
length: 16
J: TRBJ2-1
size: once
D: TRBD2
CDR3: CASSPGSGGENNEQFF
DNA: TGTGCCAGCAGCCCAGGAAGCGGGGGGGAAAACAATGAGCAGTTCTTC

V: TRBV6-1
length: 13
J: TRBJ1-1
size: .
D: .
CDR3: CASSDPFFTEAFF
DNA: TGTGCCAGCAGTGACCCCTTCTTCACTGAAGCTTTCTTT